The T cell receptor (beta chain) under discussion was sequenced for a study of CD8 T cells in Susac syndrome. cDNA came from roughly 0.53 to 1 ug RNA primed by random hexamers. Amplification of TCR beta CDR3 across 54 Vbeta and 13 Jbeta was performed with immunoSEQ multiplex PCR. TCRdb used MiXCR to reprocess the immunoSEQ multiplex PCR reads, holding one entry per CDR3 protein. The data contain roughly 150,000 distinct CDR3 sequences, approximately 93% of them singletons. The sequenced target, TCR beta, came from blood CD8+ and CD4+ T cells. TEMRA cells were enriched by FACS, and CD4+ and CD8+ T cells were negatively isolated. Deletions cut 7 bases from V and 4 bases from J, with 14 bases between. Germline V lookup: CDR1 SQVTM, CDR2 ANQGSEA. The length of the CDR3 is 13 residues.

This receptor was identified in a human donor with multiple sclerosis. The rearrangement joins TRBV29-1 to TRBJ1-5, with D possibly matching TRBD1 (6 bases). Source material: CD4+ T cells from PBMCs. The CDR3 region has the DNA TGCAGCGCCGCGGGACACCGAAATCAGCCCCAGCATTTT. Protein product: CSAAGHRNQPQHF.